The present T cell receptor beta chain was sequenced within a study of identical twins. The study's findings and limits: The abundant beta clonotypes from cord blood had fewer insertions, and memory repertoires had none of this.

About this clonotype itself: What it binds is unknown.

The CDR3 runs 16 residues. J was trimmed by 4 bases and V by 4 bases; bases with no gene match: 8. Germline V gives CDR1 LNHDA, CDR2 SQIVND (reference sequence). The donor group consisted entirely of healthy Caucasians. TCRdb used MiXCR to reprocess the 5' RACE reads, holding one entry per CDR3 protein. Of around 1.7 million distinct CDR3 sequences listed, roughly 35% are singletons. The chain joins TRBV19 to TRBJ2-7; 12 bases match TRBD2. Sequenced input: cord blood. The sequence came from a newborn girl in good health. The CDR3 coding sequence is TGTGCCAGTAGTAGGACTAGCGGGGTTCAGCATTACGAGCAGTACTTC. The encoded protein is CASSRTSGVQHYEQYF.